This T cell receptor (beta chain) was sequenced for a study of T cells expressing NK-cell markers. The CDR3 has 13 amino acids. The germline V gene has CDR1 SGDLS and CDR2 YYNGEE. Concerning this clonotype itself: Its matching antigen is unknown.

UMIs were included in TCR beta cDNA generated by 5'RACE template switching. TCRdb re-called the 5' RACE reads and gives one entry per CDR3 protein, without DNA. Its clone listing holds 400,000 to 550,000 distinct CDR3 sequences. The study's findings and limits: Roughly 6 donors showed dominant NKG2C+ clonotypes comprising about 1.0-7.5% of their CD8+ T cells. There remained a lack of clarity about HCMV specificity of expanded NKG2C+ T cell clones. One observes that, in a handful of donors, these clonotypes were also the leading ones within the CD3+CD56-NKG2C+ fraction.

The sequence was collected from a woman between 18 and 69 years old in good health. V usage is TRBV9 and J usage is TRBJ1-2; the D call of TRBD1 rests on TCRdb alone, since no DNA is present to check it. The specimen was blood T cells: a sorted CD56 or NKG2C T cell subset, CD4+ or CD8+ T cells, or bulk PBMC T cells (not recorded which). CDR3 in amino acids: CASSVGQGNGYTF.